This entry lists 6 T cell receptor beta chains sequenced from one sample in a study of blood T cell repertoires in COVID-19. Data came from immunoSEQ multiplex PCR; TCRdb stores just in-frame clones and leaves some out. The data hold roughly 220,000 clones, with around 83% observed a single time. Sequenced sample: peripheral blood. All receptors derive from a woman older than 75 with COVID-19, enrolled during active disease.

The chain joins TRBV2 to TRBJ2-6; D is unclear. Germline loops: CDR1 SNHLY, CDR2 FYNNEI. The germline V and J ends were trimmed by 6 bases and 1 base, with 4 bases remaining between them. The CDR3 loop spans 13 amino acids. The CDR3 region is CASRESGANVLTF. The CDR3 nucleotides read TGTGCCAGCAGGGAGTCTGGGGCCAACGTCCTGACTTTC.

The genes are TRBV5-1 and TRBJ2-1, with D uncertain. Germline assignment: CDR1 SGHRS and CDR2 YFSETQ. Trimming removed 7 bases at V and 0 bases at J, with 11 bases between. The CDR3 consists of 14 residues. The DNA of the CDR3 is TGCGCCAGCGCACCCCTACCCTCCTACAATGAGCAGTTCTTC. Translated: CASAPLPSYNEQFF.

This chain connects TRBV5-1 to TRBJ2-1; a weak D match, TRBD2 (5 bases). The V and J ends lost 0 bases and 5 bases respectively, with 9 bases between them. Germline lookup yields CDR1 SGHRS and CDR2 YFSETQ. This CDR3 region has 14 residues. CDR3 DNA: TGCGCCAGCAGCTTGGGGGAGACCCACAATGAGCAGTTCTTC. It codes for CASSLGETHNEQFF.

The gene calls are TRBV19 and TRBJ2-2, with D tentatively TRBD1 (6 bases). The CDR3 has 14 amino acids. V was clipped by 3 bases and J by 4 bases, with 9 bases between them. Germline V gene lookup returns CDR1 LNHDA and CDR2 SQIVND (reference sequence). This chain's CDR3 is CASSIRGFTGELFF. In DNA, the CDR3 is TGTGCCAGTAGTATCAGGGGTTTCACCGGGGAGCTGTTTTTT.

Regarding this clone: Different DNA sequences within this sample yield the same CDR3. The chain has TRBV30 and TRBJ1-5, with no clear D. CDR3 length equals 13 residues. Germline lookup yields CDR1 GTSNPN and CDR2 SVGIG (reference sequence). V was cut by 0 bases and J by 5 bases, with 8 bases left in between. This chain's CDR3 is CAWSVSGDQPQHF. The CDR3 region has the DNA TGTGCCTGGAGTGTAAGCGGGGATCAGCCCCAGCATTTT.

The genes are TRBV28 and TRBJ2-5; D gene uncertain. Between the trimmed V and J ends, which lost 5 bases and 4 bases, there was a span of 14 bases. CDR1 and CDR2 (germline): MDHEN, SYDVKM. This CDR3 comprises 14 residues. The CDR3 reads CASSPRSLRETQYF. In nucleotides, the CDR3 is TGTGCCAGCAGTCCACGGTCCCTACGAGAGACCCAGTACTTC.